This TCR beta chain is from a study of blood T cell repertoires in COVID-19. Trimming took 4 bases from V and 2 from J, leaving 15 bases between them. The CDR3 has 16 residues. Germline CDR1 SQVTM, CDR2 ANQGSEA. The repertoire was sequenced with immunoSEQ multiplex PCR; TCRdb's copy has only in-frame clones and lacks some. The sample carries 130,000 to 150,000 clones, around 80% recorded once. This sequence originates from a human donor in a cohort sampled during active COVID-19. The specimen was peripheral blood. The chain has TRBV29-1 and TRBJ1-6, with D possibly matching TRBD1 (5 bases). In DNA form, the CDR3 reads TGCAGCGTTGGTGTGGGGCGCGGAACCTATAATTCACCCCTCCACTTT. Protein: CSVGVGRGTYNSPLHF.